This TCR beta chain came from a study of blood T cell repertoires in COVID-19. This clone was seen only once. Some clones are missing from TCRdb's copy, which holds only in-frame ones; the method was immunoSEQ multiplex PCR. This table has more than 60,000 clones, roughly 80% appearing once. The germline V gene encodes CDR1 KGHSH and CDR2 LQKENI. The CDR3 contains 13 residues. The V end was cut by 1 base, the J end by 8 bases, with 9 bases between. During active infection, Seattle patients enrolled and were then monitored through disease. Material: peripheral blood. V usage is TRBV18 and J usage is TRBJ2-1; possible D gene TRBD2, 6 bases. This receptor was obtained from a man aged 45-65 years with COVID-19, enrolled during active disease. The CDR3 sequence is CASSPQGRHEQFF. As DNA, the CDR3 is TGTGCCAGCTCACCACAAGGGAGGCATGAGCAGTTCTTC. The full variable domain, its missing parts supplied by reference TRBV18 and TRBJ2-1, is NAGVMQNPRHLVRRRGQEARLRCSPMKGHSHVYWYRQLPEEGLKFMVYLQKENIIDESGMPKERFSAEFPKEGPSILRIQQVVRGDSAAYFCASSPQGRHEQFFGPGTRLTVL.